This TCR beta chain derives from a study of cytomegalovirus exposure and HLA in healthy donors. About the research overall: Earlier, 180 million or so T cells were analyzed, and some 120 million unique TCR beta sequences were found among them.

Whole-study results and caveats: As a later analysis revealed, most CMV-associated TCR beta chains appeared HLA-restricted. Indistinguishable V segments, including TRBV6-2 and TRBV6-3, were excluded. Reported findings show TCR beta sequences accurately forecast HLA-A and HLA-B alleles in most subjects.

The CDR3 is made up of 18 amino acids. V trimming: 4 bases; J trimming: 5 bases; junction bases outside the gene matches: 15. The PCR employed 60 Vbeta primers together with 13 Jbeta primers. Only in-frame clones appear in the TCRdb table, and some are missing; sequencing was by immunoSEQ multiplex PCR. This table has about 180,000 clones, approximately 73% appearing once. On this clone itself: Its specificity is unknown.

Material: PBMCs. The rearrangement joins TRBV23-1 to TRBJ1-4; 8 nucleotides line up with TRBD1. TRBV23-1 is filed as an ORF, its function uncertain. This clonotype was sampled from a woman in her 30s in good health and CMV-seropositive. CDR3 coding DNA: TGCGCCAGCAGTCCACCTCACAGGGGGTTAGATACCAATGAAAAACTGTTTTTT. The encoded protein is CASSPPHRGLDTNEKLFF.